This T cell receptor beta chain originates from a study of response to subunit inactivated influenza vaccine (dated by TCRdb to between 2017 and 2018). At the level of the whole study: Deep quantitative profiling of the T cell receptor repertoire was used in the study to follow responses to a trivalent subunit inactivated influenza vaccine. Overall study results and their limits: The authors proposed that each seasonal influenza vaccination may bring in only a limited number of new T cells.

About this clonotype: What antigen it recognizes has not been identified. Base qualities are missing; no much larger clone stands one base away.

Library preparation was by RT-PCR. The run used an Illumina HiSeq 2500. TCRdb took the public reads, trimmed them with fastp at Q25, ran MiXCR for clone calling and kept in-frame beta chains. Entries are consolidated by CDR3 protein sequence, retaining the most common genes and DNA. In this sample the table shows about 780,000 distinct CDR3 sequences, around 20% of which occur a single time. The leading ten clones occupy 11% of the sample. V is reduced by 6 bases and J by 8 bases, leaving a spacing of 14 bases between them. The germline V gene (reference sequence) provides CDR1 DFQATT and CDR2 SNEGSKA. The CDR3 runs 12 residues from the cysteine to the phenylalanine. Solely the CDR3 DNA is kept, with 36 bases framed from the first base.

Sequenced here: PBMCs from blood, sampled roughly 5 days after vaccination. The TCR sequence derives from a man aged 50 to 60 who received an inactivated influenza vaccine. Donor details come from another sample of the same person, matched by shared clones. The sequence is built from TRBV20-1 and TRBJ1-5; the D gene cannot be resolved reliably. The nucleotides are TGCAGTGCCCAGTCGAATTCCGAGCCCCAGCATTTT. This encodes CSAQSNSEPQHF.